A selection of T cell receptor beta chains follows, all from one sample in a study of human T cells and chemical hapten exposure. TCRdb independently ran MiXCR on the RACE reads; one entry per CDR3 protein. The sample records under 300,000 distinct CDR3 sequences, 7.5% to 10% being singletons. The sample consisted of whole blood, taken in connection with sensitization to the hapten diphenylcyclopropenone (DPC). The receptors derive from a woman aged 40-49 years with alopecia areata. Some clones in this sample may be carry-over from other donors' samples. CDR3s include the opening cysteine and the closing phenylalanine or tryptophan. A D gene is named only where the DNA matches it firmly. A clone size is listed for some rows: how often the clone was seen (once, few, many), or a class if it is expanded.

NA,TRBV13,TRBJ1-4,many,TGTGCCAGCAGCCTCCGGGCAGGGAGTAATGAAAAACTGTTTTTT,CASSLRAGSNEKLFF
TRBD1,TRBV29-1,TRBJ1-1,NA,TGCAGCGTTGGACAGGGGGACACTGAAGCTTTCTTT,CSVGQGDTEAFF
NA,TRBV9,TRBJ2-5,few,TGTGCCAGCAGCCTAGGGATAGAGCGCCAAGAGACCCAGTACTTC,CASSLGIERQETQYF
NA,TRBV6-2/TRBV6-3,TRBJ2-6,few,TGTGCCAGCAGTTACGCGGGCACTGGGGCCAACGTCCTGACTTTC,CASSYAGTGANVLTF
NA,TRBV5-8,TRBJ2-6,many,TGTGCCAGCATAGGACAGTTCGGAACCGGGGGTCCTGGGGCCAACGTCCTGACTTTC,CASIGQFGTGGPGANVLTF
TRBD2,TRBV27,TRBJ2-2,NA,TGTGCCAGCAGTTTACTTGGGGGGGGCACCGGGGAGCTGTTTTTT,CASSLLGGGTGELFF
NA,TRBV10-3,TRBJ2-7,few,TGTGCCACCGCACTCTTATCCTACGAGCAGTACTTC,CATALLSYEQYF
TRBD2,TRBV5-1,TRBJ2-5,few,TGCGCCACCTCTAGCGGGAGAGGTCAAGAGACCCAGTACTTC,CATSSGRGQETQYF
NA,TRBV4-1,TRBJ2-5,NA,TGCGCCAGCAGCCAAGAAACCCGGGGGAGGACCCAGTACTTC,CASSQETRGRTQYF
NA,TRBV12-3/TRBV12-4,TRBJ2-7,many,TGTGCCAGCAGTTTGGGGGGCCAATTATCCTACGAGCAGTACTTC,CASSLGGQLSYEQYF
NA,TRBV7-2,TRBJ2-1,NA,TGTGCCAGCAGCCCCGCCAAGGAGCAGTTCTTC,CASSPAKEQFF
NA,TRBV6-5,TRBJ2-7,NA,TGTGCCAGCAGTTATTCGGACGGAGGCTCCTACGAGCAGTACTTC,CASSYSDGGSYEQYF
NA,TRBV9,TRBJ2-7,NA,TGTGCCAGCAGCTCCCCCACTTTCGCGCGCAGCTCCTACGAGCAGTACTTC,CASSSPTFARSSYEQYF
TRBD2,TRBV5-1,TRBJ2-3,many,TGCGCCAGCAGCCCGGGGGAGCTAGCGGGAGCAGATACGCAGTATTTT,CASSPGELAGADTQYF
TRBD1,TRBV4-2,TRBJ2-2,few,TGTGCCAGCAGCCAAGATCTGAGACAGGGTACCGGGGAGCTGTTTTTT,CASSQDLRQGTGELFF
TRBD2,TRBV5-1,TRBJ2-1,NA,TGCGCCAGCAGCTTGGGGCCTAGCGGGAATGGTTTTGGGCAGTTCTTC,CASSLGPSGNGFGQFF
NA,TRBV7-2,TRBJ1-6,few,TGTGCCAGCAGCTTAGCGGTGGAGGCGCTGAGAGCACCCCTCCACTTT,CASSLAVEALRAPLHF
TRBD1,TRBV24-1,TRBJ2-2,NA,TGTGCCACCAGTGATTCGGGACAGTCGAACACCGGGGAGCTGTTTTTT,CATSDSGQSNTGELFF
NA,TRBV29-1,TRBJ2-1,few,TGCAGCGTTGAAGATCGGATGGGGTTGGCGTATTCTTACAATGAGCAGTTCTTC,CSVEDRMGLAYSYNEQFF
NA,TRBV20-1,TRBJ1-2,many,TGCAGTGCTAGAGATCTTGAGGGCGCGAGATTCGGCTACACCTTC,CSARDLEGARFGYTF
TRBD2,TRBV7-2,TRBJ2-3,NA,TGTGCCAGCGGACCGGGACTAGCGGGAGATACGCAGTATTTT,CASGPGLAGDTQYF
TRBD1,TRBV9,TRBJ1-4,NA,TGTGCCAGCAGCGGTTCCGGGACAGGGGGTGAAAAACTGTTTTTT,CASSGSGTGGEKLFF
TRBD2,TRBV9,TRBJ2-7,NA,TGTGCCAGCAGCGCTTTTAGCGGGAGGAGTAACGAGCAGTACTTC,CASSAFSGRSNEQYF
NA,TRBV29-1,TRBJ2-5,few,TGCAGCGTTGTGGACAGTAAAGAGACCCAGTACTTC,CSVVDSKETQYF
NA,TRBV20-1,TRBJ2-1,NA,TGCAGTGCTCCGGACCCCAGGTCCTACAATGAGCAGTTCTTC,CSAPDPRSYNEQFF
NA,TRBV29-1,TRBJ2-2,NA,TGCAGCGTTGAAGGGCAGGGGGGCCCCGGGGAGCTGTTTTTT,CSVEGQGGPGELFF
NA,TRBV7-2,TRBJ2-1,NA,TGTGCCAGCAGCTTACGTGGGCTAGTCGGGCAGTTCTTC,CASSLRGLVGQFF
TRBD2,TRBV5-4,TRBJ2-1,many,TGTGCCAGCAGCTTGAGCGGGACTAGCGTTAATGAGCAGTTCTTC,CASSLSGTSVNEQFF
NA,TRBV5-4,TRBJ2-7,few,TGTGCCAGCAGCCGCGAGGGACACCGTTTCTCCTACGAGCAGTACTTC,CASSREGHRFSYEQYF
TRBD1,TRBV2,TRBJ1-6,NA,TGTGCCAGCAGAGCAACGACAGGGGTTCGGTCACCCCTCCACTTT,CASRATTGVRSPLHF
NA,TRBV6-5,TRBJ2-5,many,TGTGCCAGCACAAATTCCGGGACAGAGACCCAGTACTTC,CASTNSGTETQYF
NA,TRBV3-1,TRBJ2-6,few,TGTGCCAGCAGCCATGACCGGGTCCCCAGACCCTCTGGGGCCAACGTCCTGACTTTC,CASSHDRVPRPSGANVLTF
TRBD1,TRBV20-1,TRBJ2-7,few,TGCAGTGCTAGAGACCCTGACAGGGGGGGCTCCTACGAGCAGTACTTC,CSARDPDRGGSYEQYF
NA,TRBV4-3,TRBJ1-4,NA,TGCGCCAGCAGCCAAGGGCGGGTCTTAGAGGGAAAACTGTTTTTT,CASSQGRVLEGKLFF
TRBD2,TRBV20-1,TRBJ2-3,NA,TGCAGTGCGCGGACTAGCGGGAGTGGGGGGGGTCGGACAGATACGCAGTATTTT,CSARTSGSGGGRTDTQYF
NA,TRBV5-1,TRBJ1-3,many,TGCGCCAGCAGCTTGTCGACCTCTGGAAACACCATATATTTT,CASSLSTSGNTIYF
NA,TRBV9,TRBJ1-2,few,TGTGCCAGCAGCGTACAAGGATCTGACTATGGCTACACCTTC,CASSVQGSDYGYTF
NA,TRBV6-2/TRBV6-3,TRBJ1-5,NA,TGTGCCAGCAGTTACTTGAGTAATAGCAATCAGCCCCAGCATTTT,CASSYLSNSNQPQHF
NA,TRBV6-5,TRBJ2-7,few,TGTGCCAGCAGTTACTCGCCGGGGAGCTCCTACGAGCAGTACTTC,CASSYSPGSSYEQYF
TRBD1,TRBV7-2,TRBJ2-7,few,TGTGCCAGCAGCTGGCAGACCGGGACAGGGGACTCCTACGAGCAGTACTTC,CASSWQTGTGDSYEQYF
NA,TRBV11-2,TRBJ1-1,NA,TGTGCCAGCAAGGGCGGCGGCTACACTGAAGCTTTCTTT,CASKGGGYTEAFF
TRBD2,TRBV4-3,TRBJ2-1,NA,TGCGCCAGCAGCCAAGACCCGAGCGGGAGAAAGAGTGAGCAGTTCTTC,CASSQDPSGRKSEQFF
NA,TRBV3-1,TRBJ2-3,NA,TGTGCCAGCAGGCTTGGAGGAGATACGCAGTATTTT,CASRLGGDTQYF
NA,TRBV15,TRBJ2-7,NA,TGTGCCACCAGCAGGGACCGGGACGAATTATCCTACGAGCAGTACTTC,CATSRDRDELSYEQYF
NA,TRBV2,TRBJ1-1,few,TGTGCCAGCAGTGAAGTATTTTCGGGCGCAGGGAGGTCCACTGAAGCTTTCTTT,CASSEVFSGAGRSTEAFF
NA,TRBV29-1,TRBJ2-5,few,TGCAGCATAGAAACCGGGACGGCTGCGGAGACCCAGTACTTC,CSIETGTAAETQYF
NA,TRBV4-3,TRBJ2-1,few,TGCGCCAGCAGCCCATCCCGCGCGGAGCACTCCTCCTACAATGAGCAGTTCTTC,CASSPSRAEHSSYNEQFF
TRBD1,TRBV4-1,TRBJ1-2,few,TGCGCCAGCAGCCAAGGACCGGGACAGGGAAATGGCTACACCTTC,CASSQGPGQGNGYTF
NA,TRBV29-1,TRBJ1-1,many,TGCAGCGTTCCCCCTGGGGAGCTCGCTGAAGCTTTCTTT,CSVPPGELAEAFF
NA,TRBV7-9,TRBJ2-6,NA,TGTGCCAGCAGCCTGGGACATCGGTCTGGGGCCAACGTCCTGACTTTC,CASSLGHRSGANVLTF
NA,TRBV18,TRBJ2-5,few,TGTGCCAGCTCAGCGACAGGACAAGAGACCCAGTACTTC,CASSATGQETQYF
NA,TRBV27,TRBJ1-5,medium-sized,TGTGCCAGCAGATCGGGAAGGTCCGGCAATCAGCCCCAGCATTTT,CASRSGRSGNQPQHF
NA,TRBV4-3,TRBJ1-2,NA,TGCGCCAGCAGCCAAGTGGACGGCTATGGCTACACCTTC,CASSQVDGYGYTF
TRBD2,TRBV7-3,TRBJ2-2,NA,TGTGCCAGCAGCCCTGGGACTAGCGGCTACACCGGGGAGCTGTTTTTT,CASSPGTSGYTGELFF